The rows below give T cell receptor beta chains drawn from one sample of a study of CXCR3-negative and CXCR3-positive naive CD8 T cells. TCRdb processed the 5' RACE reads again and assigns one entry to each CDR3 protein, with no DNA. The sample table includes about 150,000 distinct CDR3 sequences. Sequenced material: naive CXCR3+ CD8+ T cells from blood. These receptors were obtained from a human donor in good health. Some clones in this sample may be carry-over from other donors' samples. The CDR3 runs from the conserved cysteine through the conserved F or W. Fields, in order: CDR3 length, V gene, J gene, CDR3 protein.

14	TRBV12-5	TRBJ2-5	CASGLANREETQYF
13	TRBV7-2	TRBJ2-1	CASSPSPSDEQFF
15	TRBV19	TRBJ2-6	CASSFGGPGANVLTF
13	TRBV7-6	TRBJ2-7	CASSWDRGYEQYF
16	TRBV5-5	TRBJ2-3	CASSLALAGSTDTQYF
18	TRBV10-3	TRBJ2-3	CAISESRALAKGTDTQYF
14	TRBV29-1	TRBJ1-1	CIVTVADENTEAFF
14	TRBV29-1	TRBJ1-1	CSVDIWTENTEAFF
16	TRBV29-1	TRBJ2-3	CSVIGLAGGSTDTQYF
14	TRBV7-3	TRBJ2-3	CASSPMSSPDTQYF
15	TRBV4-1	TRBJ1-2	CASSQLSTGIYGYTF
15	TRBV20-1	TRBJ2-7	CSAAGWQGQSYEQYF
12	TRBV6-5	TRBJ2-1	CASSYSGTEQFF
14	TRBV7-2	TRBJ2-7	CASSPWGGTYEQYF
16	TRBV12-3/TRBV12-4	TRBJ2-1	CASSALAGEAYNEQFF
17	TRBV18	TRBJ2-7	CASSPNLAGGLSYEQYF
15	TRBV15	TRBJ1-5	CATSRDSGTSQPQHF
19	TRBV12-3/TRBV12-4	TRBJ2-4	CASSLSAREPSRAKNIQYF
16	TRBV7-9	TRBJ2-3	CASSPSAGGPTDTQYF
16	TRBV7-2	TRBJ2-2	CASSSGLAGLTGELFF
15	TRBV10-3	TRBJ1-1	CAISELEGMNTEAFF